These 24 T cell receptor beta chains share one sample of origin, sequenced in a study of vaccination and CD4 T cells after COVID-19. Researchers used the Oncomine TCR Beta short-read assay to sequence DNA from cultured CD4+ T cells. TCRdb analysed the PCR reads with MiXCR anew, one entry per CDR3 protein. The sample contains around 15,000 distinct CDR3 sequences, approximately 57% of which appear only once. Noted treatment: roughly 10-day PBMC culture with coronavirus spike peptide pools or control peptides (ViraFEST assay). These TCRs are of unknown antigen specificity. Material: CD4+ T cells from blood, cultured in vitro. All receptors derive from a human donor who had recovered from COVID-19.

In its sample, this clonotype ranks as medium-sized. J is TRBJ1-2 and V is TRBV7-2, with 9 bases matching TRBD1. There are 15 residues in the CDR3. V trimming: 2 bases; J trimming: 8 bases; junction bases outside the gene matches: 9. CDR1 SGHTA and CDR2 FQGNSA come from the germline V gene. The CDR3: CASSLYTRTGEGYTF. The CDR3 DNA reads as TGTGCCAGCAGCTTATATACGCGGACAGGGGAAGGCTACACCTTC.

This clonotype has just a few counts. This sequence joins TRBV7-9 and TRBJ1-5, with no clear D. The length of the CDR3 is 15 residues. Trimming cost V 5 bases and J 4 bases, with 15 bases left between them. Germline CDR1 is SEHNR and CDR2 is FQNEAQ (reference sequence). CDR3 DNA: TGTGCCAGCAGCCGCGGGAGAGGTCCAAATCAGCCCCAGCATTTT. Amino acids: CASSRGRGPNQPQHF.

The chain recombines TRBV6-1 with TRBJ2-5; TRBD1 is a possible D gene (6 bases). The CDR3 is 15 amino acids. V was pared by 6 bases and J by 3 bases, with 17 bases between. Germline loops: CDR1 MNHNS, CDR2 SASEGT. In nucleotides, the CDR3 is TGTGCCAGCAGGAAAGGCAGGGGTGAGGAAGAGACCCAGTACTTC. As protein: CASRKGRGEEETQYF.

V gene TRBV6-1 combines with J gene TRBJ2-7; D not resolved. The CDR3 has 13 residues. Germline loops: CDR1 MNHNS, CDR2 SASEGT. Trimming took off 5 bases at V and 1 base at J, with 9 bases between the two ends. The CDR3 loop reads CASSKGQSYEQYF. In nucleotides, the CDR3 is TGTGCCAGCAGTAAGGGTCAGTCCTACGAGCAGTACTTC.

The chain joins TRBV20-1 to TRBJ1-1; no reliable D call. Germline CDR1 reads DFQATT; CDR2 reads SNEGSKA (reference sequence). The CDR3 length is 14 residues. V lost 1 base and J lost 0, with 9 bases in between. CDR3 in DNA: TGCAGTGCTAGAGGCAACCGACTGAACACTGAAGCTTTCTTT. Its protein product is CSARGNRLNTEAFF.

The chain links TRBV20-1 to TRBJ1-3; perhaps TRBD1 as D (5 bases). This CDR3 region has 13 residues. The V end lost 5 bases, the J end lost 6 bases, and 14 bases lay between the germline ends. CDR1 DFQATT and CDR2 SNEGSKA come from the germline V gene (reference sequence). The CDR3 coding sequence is TGCAGTGCTGTTCAGGGTAGCGAAAACACCATATATTTT. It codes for CSAVQGSENTIYF.

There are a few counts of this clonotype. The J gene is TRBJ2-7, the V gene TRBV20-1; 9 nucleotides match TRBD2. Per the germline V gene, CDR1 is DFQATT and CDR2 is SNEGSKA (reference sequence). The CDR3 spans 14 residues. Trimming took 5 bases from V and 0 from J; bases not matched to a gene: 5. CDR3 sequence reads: CSAVTSGTSYEQYF. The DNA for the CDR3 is TGCAGTGCTGTGACTAGCGGCACCTCCTACGAGCAGTACTTC.

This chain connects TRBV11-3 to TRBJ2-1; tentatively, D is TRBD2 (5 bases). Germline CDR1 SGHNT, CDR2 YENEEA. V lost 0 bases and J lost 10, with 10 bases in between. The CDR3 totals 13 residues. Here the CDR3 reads CASSLDRGSEQFF. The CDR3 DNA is TGTGCCAGCAGCTTAGATCGAGGGTCAGAGCAGTTCTTC.

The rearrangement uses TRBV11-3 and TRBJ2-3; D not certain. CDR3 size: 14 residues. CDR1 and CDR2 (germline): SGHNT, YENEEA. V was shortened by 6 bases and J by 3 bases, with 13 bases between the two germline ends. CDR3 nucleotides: TGTGCCAGCAGATCGGACCATGGTACAGATACGCAGTATTTT. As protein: CASRSDHGTDTQYF.

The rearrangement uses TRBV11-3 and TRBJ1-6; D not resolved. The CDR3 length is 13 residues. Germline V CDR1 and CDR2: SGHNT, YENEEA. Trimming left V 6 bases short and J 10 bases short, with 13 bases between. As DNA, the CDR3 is TGTGCCAGCAGGTCCGAGGCCCCGTCACCCCTCCACTTT. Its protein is CASRSEAPSPLHF.

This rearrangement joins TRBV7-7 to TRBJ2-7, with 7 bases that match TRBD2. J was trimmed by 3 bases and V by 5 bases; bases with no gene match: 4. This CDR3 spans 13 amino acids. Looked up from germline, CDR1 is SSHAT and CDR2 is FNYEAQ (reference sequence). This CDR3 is CASSPPGGYEQYF. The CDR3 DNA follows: TGTGCCAGCAGCCCCCCGGGGGGCTACGAGCAGTACTTC.

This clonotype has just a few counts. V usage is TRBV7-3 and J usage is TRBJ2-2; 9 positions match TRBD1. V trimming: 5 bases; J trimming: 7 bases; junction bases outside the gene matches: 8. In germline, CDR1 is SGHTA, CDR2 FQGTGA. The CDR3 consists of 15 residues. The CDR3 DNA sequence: TGTGCCAGCAGCCCCGGGACAGGGACCCTCGGGGAGCTGTTTTTT. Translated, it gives CASSPGTGTLGELFF. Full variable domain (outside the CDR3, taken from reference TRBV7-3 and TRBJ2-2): GAGVSQTPSNKVTEKGKYVELRCDPISGHTALYWYRQSLGQGPEFLIYFQGTGAADDSGLPNDRFFAVRPEGSVSTLKIQRTERGDSAVYLCASSPGTGTLGELFFGEGSRLTVL.

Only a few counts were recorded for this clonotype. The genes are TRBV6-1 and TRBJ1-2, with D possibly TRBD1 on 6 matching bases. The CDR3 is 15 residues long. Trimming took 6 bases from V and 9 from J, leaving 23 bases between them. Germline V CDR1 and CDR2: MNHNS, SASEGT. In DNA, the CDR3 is TGTGCCAGCAGAACGACTTCGACAGGAGAATCTCGCTACACCTTC. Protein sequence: CASRTTSTGESRYTF.

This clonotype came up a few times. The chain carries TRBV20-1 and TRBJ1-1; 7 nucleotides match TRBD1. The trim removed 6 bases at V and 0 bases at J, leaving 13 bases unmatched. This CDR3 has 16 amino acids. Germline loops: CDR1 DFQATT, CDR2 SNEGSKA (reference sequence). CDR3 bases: TGCAGTGCCCAACCGCAGGGGGTCGGGATGAACACTGAAGCTTTCTTT. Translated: CSAQPQGVGMNTEAFF.

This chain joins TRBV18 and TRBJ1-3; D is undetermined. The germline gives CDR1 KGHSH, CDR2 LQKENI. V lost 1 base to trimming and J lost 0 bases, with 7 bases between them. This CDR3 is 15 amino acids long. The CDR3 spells CASSPQELSGNTIYF. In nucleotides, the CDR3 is TGTGCCAGCTCACCACAGGAACTCTCTGGAAACACCATATATTTT.

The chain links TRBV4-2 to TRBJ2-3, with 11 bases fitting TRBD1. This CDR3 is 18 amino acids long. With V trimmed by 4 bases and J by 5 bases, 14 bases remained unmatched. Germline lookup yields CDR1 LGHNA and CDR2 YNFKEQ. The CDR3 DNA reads TGTGCCAGCAGCCGAATTAATACTCAGGGACAGGGGGGAGATACGCAGTATTTT. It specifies CASSRINTQGQGGDTQYF.

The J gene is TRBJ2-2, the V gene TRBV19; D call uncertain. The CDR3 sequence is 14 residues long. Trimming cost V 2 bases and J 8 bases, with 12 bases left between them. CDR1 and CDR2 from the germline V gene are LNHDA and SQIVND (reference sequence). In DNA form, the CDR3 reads TGTGCCAGTAGTATACAGGAATGGAATGGGGAGCTGTTTTTT. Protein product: CASSIQEWNGELFF. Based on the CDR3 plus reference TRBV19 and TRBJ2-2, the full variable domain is DGGITQSPKYLFRKEGQNVTLSCEQNLNHDAMYWYRQDPGQGLRLIYYSQIVNDFQKGDIAEGYSVSREKKESFPLTVTSAQKNPTAFYLCASSIQEWNGELFFGEGSRLTVL.

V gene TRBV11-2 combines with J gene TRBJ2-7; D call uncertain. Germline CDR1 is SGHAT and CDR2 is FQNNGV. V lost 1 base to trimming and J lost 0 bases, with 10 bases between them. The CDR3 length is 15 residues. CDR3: CASSLGLGSSYEQYF. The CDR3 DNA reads TGTGCCAGCAGCTTAGGGCTGGGCTCCTCCTACGAGCAGTACTTC.

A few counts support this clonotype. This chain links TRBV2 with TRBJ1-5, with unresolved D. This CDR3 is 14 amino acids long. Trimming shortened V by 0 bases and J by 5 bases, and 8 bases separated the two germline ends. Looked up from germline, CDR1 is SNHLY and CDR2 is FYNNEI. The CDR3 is CASSEAHRDQPQHF. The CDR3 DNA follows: TGTGCCAGCAGTGAAGCACACAGAGATCAGCCCCAGCATTTT. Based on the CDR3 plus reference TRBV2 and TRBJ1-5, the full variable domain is EPEVTQTPSHQVTQMGQEVILRCVPISNHLYFYWYRQILGQKVEFLVSFYNNEISEKSEIFDDQFSVERPDGSNFTLKIRSTKLEDSAMYFCASSEAHRDQPQHFGDGTRLSIL.

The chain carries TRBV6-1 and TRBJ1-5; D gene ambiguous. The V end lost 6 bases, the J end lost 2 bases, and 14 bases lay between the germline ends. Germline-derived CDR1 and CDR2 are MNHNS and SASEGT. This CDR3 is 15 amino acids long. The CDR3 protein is CASSGQARGNQPQHF. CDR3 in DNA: TGTGCCAGCAGCGGCCAGGCTAGGGGCAATCAGCCCCAGCATTTT.

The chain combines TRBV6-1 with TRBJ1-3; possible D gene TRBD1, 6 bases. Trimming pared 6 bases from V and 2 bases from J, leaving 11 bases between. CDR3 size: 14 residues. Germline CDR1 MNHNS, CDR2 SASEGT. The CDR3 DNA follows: TGTGCCAGCAGCCTAGGGGGGGCTGGAAACACCATATATTTT. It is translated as CASSLGGAGNTIYF.

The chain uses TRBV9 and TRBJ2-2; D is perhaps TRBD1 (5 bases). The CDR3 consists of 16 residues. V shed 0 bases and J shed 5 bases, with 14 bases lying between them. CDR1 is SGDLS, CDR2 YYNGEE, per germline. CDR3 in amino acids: CASSVDGHSGTGELFF. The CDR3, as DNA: TGTGCCAGCAGCGTAGATGGTCACTCAGGGACCGGGGAGCTGTTTTTT.

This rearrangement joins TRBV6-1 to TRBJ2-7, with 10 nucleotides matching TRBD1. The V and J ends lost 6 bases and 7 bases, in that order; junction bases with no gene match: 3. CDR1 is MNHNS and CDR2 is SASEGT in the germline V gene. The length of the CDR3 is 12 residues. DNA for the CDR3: TGTGCCAGCAGGGGACAGGGGAGGGAGCAGTACTTC. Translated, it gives CASRGQGREQYF.

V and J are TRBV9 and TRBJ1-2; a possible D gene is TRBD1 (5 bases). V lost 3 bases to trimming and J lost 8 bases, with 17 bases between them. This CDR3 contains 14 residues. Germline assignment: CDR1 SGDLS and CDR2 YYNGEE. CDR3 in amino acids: CASSAGRDPFGYTF. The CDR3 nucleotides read TGTGCCAGCAGCGCCGGACGGGACCCCTTCGGCTACACCTTC.